This T cell receptor (beta chain) was identified during a study of beta chain features in type 1 diabetes. What was sequenced were expressed TCRB transcripts, since all of the isolated RNA had been reverse transcribed. Sequenced by immunoSEQ multiplex PCR; TCRdb stores in-frame clones only, minus some. The sample shows about 340,000 clones, approximately 13% of them seen only once. Points on this clone: The antigen remains undetermined.

Germline-derived CDR1 and CDR2 are SQVTM and ANQGSEA. This CDR3 has 18 residues. Between the trimmed V and J ends, which lost 1 base and 0 bases, there was a span of 19 bases. Study results and limitations: Significant though moderate, a shortening of TCRB CDR3s appeared in all four CD4+ subsets of Type 1 diabetes patients.

The chain recombines TRBV29-1 with TRBJ1-5; D unclear. The source is a woman in her late teens or twenties with type 1 diabetes. Sequenced material: naive CD4+ T cells from blood. CDR3 sequence reads: CSVEAGRWGENSNQPQHF. For the CDR3, the DNA is TGCAGCGTTGAAGCGGGAAGGTGGGGAGAAAATAGCAATCAGCCCCAGCATTTT.